This T cell receptor (beta chain) stems from a study of blood T cells in healthy people across ages. This clonotype was counted between two and nine times. Sample-barcoded 5' priming and a J-beta primer mix drove a second PCR of roughly 7 to 11 cycles. One entry per CDR3 protein results from TCRdb running MiXCR on the 5' RACE reads. Of some 1.7 million distinct CDR3 sequences in the sample, 28% were seen once. CDR3 length: 12 amino acids. The germline V and J ends were trimmed by 5 bases and 5 bases, with 8 bases remaining between them. CDR1 and CDR2 from the germline V gene are SEHNR and FQNEAQ (reference sequence).

The sequenced sample was blood. V and J are TRBV7-9 and TRBJ2-3; D call uncertain. The sequence came from a young woman in good health. CDR3 sequence: CASSHGVDTQYF. The CDR3 region has the DNA TGTGCCAGCAGCCATGGGGTAGATACGCAGTATTTT.